This T cell receptor beta chain comes out of a study of response to subunit inactivated influenza vaccine (dated by TCRdb to the late 2010s). For the study in its entirety: Deep quantitative T cell receptor repertoire profiling was used in the study to track responses to a trivalent subunit inactivated influenza vaccine. Beyond this particular receptor, the publication reports: The authors suggested that each seasonal influenza vaccination may recruit only a limited number of new T cells.

The library was made by RT-PCR. The data were produced on an Illumina HiSeq 2500. TCRdb reanalyzed the raw reads on its own, using fastp at Q25 for trimming and MiXCR for clone calling, and kept in-frame beta chains. CDR3 protein duplicates are merged, each entry listing the most common genes and DNA. This sample lists approximately 570,000 distinct CDR3 sequences; about 7.6% were detected once. The top ten clones comprise around 13% of the sample. CDR3 length: 15 amino acids, cysteine to phenylalanine. The retained sequence is limited to the CDR3, 45 bases, with the frame set at the first base. Trimming removed 6 bases from V and 4 bases from J, leaving 16 bases between the germline ends. Reading the germline V gene gives CDR1 ENHRY and CDR2 SYGVKD. On this clonotype itself: Its antigen is not yet known. The record has no base qualities; no much larger clone is one base away.

Sequenced material: PBMCs from blood, taken less than 30 months after vaccination. Recombination linked TRBV10-3 to TRBJ2-1, with the D gene tentatively TRBD1 or TRBD2, based on 5 matching bases in each. The receptor was derived from a man between 50 and 69 years old who received an inactivated influenza vaccine. Donor details come from another sample of the same person, matched by shared clones. The nucleotide sequence reads TGTGCCATCAGAAAGACAGAGGGTCAATACAATGAGCAGTTCTTC. Its protein product is CAIRKTEGQYNEQFF.